One and the same sample provided the 20 T cell receptor beta chains below, sequenced in a study of T cell changes during pregnancy in multiple sclerosis. The method was immunoSEQ multiplex PCR; TCRdb's version includes in-frame clones alone and lacks a portion of them. The table shows 50,000 or so clones, with about 89% occurring only once. The specimen comprised CD4+ T cells from peripheral blood mononuclear cells, sampled after pregnancy. All receptors derive from a female donor in good health, enrolled as a control in a pregnancy study.

V gene TRBV5-6 combines with J gene TRBJ2-5, with 12 nucleotides matching TRBD2. This CDR3 is 15 amino acids long. Trimming at V came to 4 bases and at J to 0 bases, leaving 1 base not matched to a gene. CDR1 is SGHDT and CDR2 is YYEEEE in the germline V gene. The CDR3 loop is CASSRLAGDQETQYF. The CDR3 nucleotides read TGTGCCAGCAGCCGACTAGCGGGGGACCAAGAGACCCAGTACTTC. Drawing the rest from reference TRBV5-6 and TRBJ2-5, the complete variable domain is DAGVTQSPTHLIKTRGQQVTLRCSPKSGHDTVSWYQQALGQGPQFIFQYYEEEERQRGNFPDRFSGHQFPNYSSELNVNALLLGDSALYLCASSRLAGDQETQYFGPGTRLLVL.

This clone was seen only a few times. This chain uses TRBV2 with TRBJ1-3; weak D call: TRBD1 (5 bases). The V and J ends lost 1 base and 4 bases respectively, with 11 bases between them. There are 15 residues in the CDR3. Germline CDR1 reads SNHLY; CDR2 reads FYNNEI. The CDR3 region has the DNA TGTGCCAGCAGTGAAGAAGGGGTGGGAGGAAACACCATATATTTT. Protein sequence: CASSEEGVGGNTIYF.

V and J are TRBV11-3 and TRBJ2-3; 11 bases are a match to TRBD2. Germline assignment: CDR1 SGHNT and CDR2 YENEEA. The CDR3 is 17 amino acids. V shed 5 bases and J 4 bases; nucleotides not matched to a gene: 11. The CDR3 bases are TGTGCCAGCAGCCTCGGATTAGCGGGGGGGCAGGCAGATACGCAGTATTTT. Protein product: CASSLGLAGGQADTQYF.

The chain recombines TRBV7-2 with TRBJ1-3; D might be TRBD1 (5 bases). The CDR3 is made up of 16 amino acids. V was trimmed by 1 base and J by 1 base, leaving 11 bases between them. CDR1 and CDR2 from the germline V gene are SGHTA and FQGNSA. The CDR3 DNA follows: TGTGCCAGCAGCTTAGTAGGGGTCGGGTCTGGAAACACCATATATTTT. Amino acids: CASSLVGVGSGNTIYF.

This sequence joins TRBV13 and TRBJ1-6; D gene unclear. The CDR3 totals 20 residues. The germline V gene encodes CDR1 PRHDT and CDR2 FYEKMQ (reference sequence). V was pared by 5 bases and J by 2 bases, with 25 bases between. CDR3 nucleotides: TGTGCCAGCAGCCTGGCGATCGAACCGGGGAGGGTGACCTATAATTCACCCCTCCACTTT. It is translated as CASSLAIEPGRVTYNSPLHF.

This chain connects TRBV5-1 to TRBJ2-7; TRBD2 agrees at 8 bases. CDR1 SGHRS and CDR2 YFSETQ come from the germline V gene. This CDR3 has 15 residues. V shed 3 bases, J shed 3 bases, and the junction held 8 bases outside the gene matches. The DNA for the CDR3 is TGCGCCAGCAGCTCATCAGCGGGGGCCGGCTACGAGCAGTACTTC. This encodes CASSSSAGAGYEQYF.

This clone was counted only a few times. The chain has TRBV11-2 and TRBJ2-1; D may be TRBD2 (5 bases). The germline V gene encodes CDR1 SGHAT and CDR2 FQNNGV. The CDR3 runs 17 residues. The V and J ends lost 6 bases and 5 bases respectively, with 23 bases between them. The CDR3 DNA is TGTGCCAGCAGTCTCCGAGGAGCGGCGGTTTTGGACAATGAGCAGTTCTTC. This gives the protein CASSLRGAAVLDNEQFF.

The V gene is TRBV6-1, the J gene TRBJ2-7; possibly TRBD1 for D (6 bases). CDR1 is MNHNS, CDR2 SASEGT, per germline. The V end lost 6 bases, the J end lost 0 bases, and 12 bases lay between the germline ends. The CDR3 has 14 residues. The CDR3 sequence is CASRTGLLSYEQYF. Written as DNA, the CDR3 is TGTGCCAGCAGGACAGGACTTCTCTCCTACGAGCAGTACTTC.

The V and J genes are TRBV7-3 and TRBJ2-5, with 7 bases lining up with TRBD2. This CDR3 comprises 16 residues. The ends lost 2 bases at V and 4 bases at J; junction bases unmatched: 10. Germline CDR1 is SGHTA and CDR2 is FQGTGA. CDR3 protein: CASSLVASGVPETQYF. Written as DNA, the CDR3 is TGTGCCAGCAGCTTAGTGGCTAGCGGAGTCCCAGAGACCCAGTACTTC.

V gene TRBV5-1 combines with J gene TRBJ1-2; D remains ambiguous. Germline V gene sequence: CDR1 SGHRS, CDR2 YFSETQ. CDR3 length: 13 amino acids. V lost 3 bases and J lost 4, with 10 bases in between. The CDR3 DNA sequence: TGCGCCAGCAGCTCGGAGAGCTTCTATGGCTACACCTTC. This encodes CASSSESFYGYTF.

This clone was found once. J is TRBJ2-1 and V is TRBV11-3; possibly TRBD2 for D (5 bases). Germline V gives CDR1 SGHNT, CDR2 YENEEA. V was trimmed by 4 bases and J by 7 bases, leaving 14 bases between them. The CDR3 runs 14 residues. The CDR3 reads CASSSSGVGNEQFF. The CDR3 region has the DNA TGTGCCAGCAGCTCATCCGGGGTGGGTAATGAGCAGTTCTTC.

This clone was found a few times. This chain connects TRBV7-9 to TRBJ1-5; tentatively, D is TRBD1 (5 bases). The CDR3 totals 15 residues. CDR1 is SEHNR and CDR2 is FQNEAQ in the germline V gene (reference sequence). Trimming took 7 bases from V and 6 from J, leaving 19 bases between them. The CDR3 nucleotides are TGTGCCAGCACCAATAGCGGGGGGGTCAGTCAGCCCCAGCATTTT. Protein product: CASTNSGGVSQPQHF.

This chain connects TRBV6-4 to TRBJ1-1; no definite D call. Trimming left V 5 bases short and J 4 bases short, with 17 bases between. The germline V gene has CDR1 MRHNA and CDR2 SNTAGT. CDR3 length equals 15 residues. The CDR3 DNA sequence: TGTGCCAGCAGTAGGGAGGAGGGTTTAGTCACTGAAGCTTTCTTT. Its protein product is CASSREEGLVTEAFF.

The chain joins TRBV4-2 to TRBJ2-7; 8 positions match TRBD2. This CDR3 is 15 amino acids long. Trimming at V came to 1 base and at J to 7 bases, leaving 9 bases not matched to a gene. Germline V gene lookup returns CDR1 LGHNA and CDR2 YNFKEQ. The CDR3 DNA reads as TGTGCCAGCAGCCAAGGGACTAGCCGGGTTGGAGAGCAGTACTTC. Translated, it gives CASSQGTSRVGEQYF.

This rearrangement joins TRBV19 to TRBJ2-1, with D possibly TRBD2 on 5 matching bases. The CDR3 is 15 amino acids. The germline V gene has CDR1 LNHDA and CDR2 SQIVND (reference sequence). The V end was cut by 6 bases, the J end by 5 bases, with 17 bases between. In DNA form, the CDR3 reads TGTGCCAGTAGGAGGGTATCCTACCCCCACAATGAGCAGTTCTTC. Its protein is CASRRVSYPHNEQFF. Full variable domain (rest looked up from reference TRBV19 and TRBJ2-1): DGGITQSPKYLFRKEGQNVTLSCEQNLNHDAMYWYRQDPGQGLRLIYYSQIVNDFQKGDIAEGYSVSREKKESFPLTVTSAQKNPTAFYLCASRRVSYPHNEQFFGPGTRLTVL.

V is TRBV30 and J is TRBJ2-7; 9 bases are a match to TRBD2. This CDR3 spans 14 amino acids. Germline V CDR1 and CDR2: GTSNPN, SVGIG (reference sequence). The junction had 9 bases not matched to a gene; V was cut back by 4 bases and J by 5 bases. The CDR3 DNA follows: TGTGCCTGGAATTGGCGGGGGGGTAGCCACGAGCAGTACTTC. Translated: CAWNWRGGSHEQYF.

The V call is TRBV6-1, the J call TRBJ2-6, with D possibly matching TRBD2 (7 bases). Trimming removed 8 bases from V and 1 base from J, with 12 bases in between. CDR3 length: 15 residues. The germline V gene has CDR1 MNHNS and CDR2 SASEGT. CDR3 amino acids: CASLGGASGANVLTF. The CDR3, as DNA: TGTGCCAGCTTAGGGGGGGCTTCTGGGGCCAACGTCCTGACTTTC.

The chain is built from TRBV11-3 and TRBJ2-3, with D uncertain. The CDR3 consists of 11 residues. Trimming left V 4 bases short and J 4 bases short, with 3 bases between. Germline loops: CDR1 SGHNT, CDR2 YENEEA. The CDR3 coding sequence is TGTGCCAGCAGCTACTCAGATACGCAGTATTTT. Protein product: CASSYSDTQYF.

The chain combines TRBV12-5 with TRBJ1-1; TRBD1 might be the D (6 bases). The V gene's germline CDR1 is LGHNT and CDR2 FRNRAP. V was clipped by 5 bases and J by 1 base, with 14 bases between them. CDR3 length equals 15 residues. CDR3 in amino acids: CASGKQGRQNTEAFF. The CDR3 DNA sequence: TGTGCTAGTGGTAAACAGGGAAGGCAGAACACTGAAGCTTTCTTT.

The chain carries TRBV2 and TRBJ2-2, with TRBD1 matching over 7 bases. The CDR3 runs to 15 residues. The germline gives CDR1 SNHLY, CDR2 FYNNEI. The J segment lost 2 bases and the V segment lost 3 bases, leaving 3 bases of the junction unmatched. The CDR3 DNA sequence: TGTGCCAGCAGTGAGTCAGGGGGTAACACCGGGGAGCTGTTTTTT. Amino acid sequence: CASSESGGNTGELFF.